One sample yielded the 25 T cell receptor beta chains listed below, sequenced in a study of T cells in Graves' hyperthyroidism and ophthalmopathy. TCR beta CDR3 sequences were amplified from RNA transcripts. The HTBI primer set drove a first-round RT-PCR of the TCR CDR3. TCRdb reprocessed the multiplex PCR reads with MiXCR, giving one entry per CDR3 protein. The table shows a few hundred thousand distinct CDR3 sequences, with approximately 14% occurring only once. Specimen: blood. These receptors were collected from a woman aged 18-35 years with Graves' hyperthyroidism.

The rearrangement joins TRBV19 to TRBJ2-5; 9 positions match TRBD1. V lost 5 bases and J lost 3; bases outside the gene matches: 7. The CDR3 spans 15 residues. Germline V gene sequence: CDR1 LNHDA, CDR2 SQIVND (reference sequence). The CDR3 DNA sequence: TGTGCCAGTAGTTACCCCGGACAGGGGAAAGAGACCCAGTACTTC. Protein product: CASSYPGQGKETQYF.

This clonotype was found a few times. This chain connects TRBV2 to TRBJ2-4; 8 nucleotides match TRBD2. V was clipped by 1 base and J by 8 bases; unmatched bases: 4. Germline V gene sequence: CDR1 SNHLY, CDR2 FYNNEI. The CDR3 extends over 14 amino acids. In nucleotides, the CDR3 is TGTGCCAGCAGTGAAGGGGCTAGCGGGCACATTCAGTACTTC. Translating it yields CASSEGASGHIQYF.

This clonotype was observed a handful of times. The chain is built from TRBV29-1 and TRBJ2-4; the D is unclear. Deletions cut 5 bases from V and 5 bases from J, with 4 bases between. Germline V gives CDR1 SQVTM, CDR2 ANQGSEA. The CDR3 is 10 residues long. The DNA for the CDR3 is TGCAGCGTTTATGAAAACATTCAGTACTTC. It encodes CSVYENIQYF. Variable domain in full (rest from reference TRBV29-1 and TRBJ2-4): SAVISQKPSRDICQRGTSLTIQCQVDSQVTMMFWYRQQPGQSLTLIATANQGSEATYESGFVIDKFPISRPNLTFSTLTVSNMSPEDSSIYLCSVYENIQYFGAGTRLSVL.

The chain has TRBV10-1 and TRBJ1-2, with D possibly TRBD1 on 6 matching bases. The V and J ends lost 2 bases and 3 bases respectively, with 16 bases between them. The CDR3 consists of 16 residues. Germline V CDR1 and CDR2: WNHNN, SYGVQD (reference sequence). The CDR3 DNA is TGCGCCAGCAGTGAGCCCAGGGCAGGGGACGACTATGGCTACACCTTC. This gives the protein CASSEPRAGDDYGYTF.

The CDR3 nucleotides read TGTGCCAGCAGCTCAAACAGGGCTACCTACGAGCAGTACTTC. The encoded protein is CASSSNRATYEQYF. The chain carries TRBV6-1 and TRBJ2-7; the D gene is possibly TRBD1 (6 bases). This CDR3 spans 14 amino acids. V was cut by 6 bases and J by 2 bases, with 14 bases left in between. CDR1 and CDR2 (germline): MNHNS, SASEGT.

This chain uses TRBV20-1 with TRBJ1-1; D not certain. V was cut by 0 bases and J by 2 bases, with 13 bases left in between. This CDR3 contains 15 residues. CDR1 and CDR2 (germline): DFQATT, SNEGSKA (reference sequence). The CDR3 spells CSARDLRTANTEAFF. The CDR3 coding sequence is TGCAGTGCTAGAGATCTCAGGACGGCTAACACTGAAGCTTTCTTT.

This rearrangement joins TRBV5-1 to TRBJ2-5; 10 bases are shared with TRBD2. This CDR3 has 16 amino acids. The germline gives CDR1 SGHRS, CDR2 YFSETQ. The V segment lost 0 bases and the J segment 1 base; nucleotides outside the gene matches: 3. Here the CDR3 reads CASSLASSGSQETQYF. The CDR3 nucleotides read TGCGCCAGCAGCTTGGCCTCTAGCGGGAGCCAAGAGACCCAGTACTTC.

This clonotype has at least ten counts. The J gene is TRBJ2-7, the V gene TRBV12-3 or TRBV12-4; tentative D call: TRBD1 (6 bases). With 2 bases removed from V and 3 bases from J, the gap between germline ends came to 14 bases. This CDR3 is 15 amino acids long. The CDR3 DNA reads TGTGCCAGCAGTTTACCGGCAGGGGCCATCTACGAGCAGTACTTC. It specifies CASSLPAGAIYEQYF.

In this sample, this clonotype turned up many times. The chain links TRBV7-2 to TRBJ1-5; maybe TRBD1 (5 bases). This CDR3 has 14 residues. V lost 2 bases and J lost 6, with 11 bases in between. CDR1 and CDR2 from the germline V gene are SGHTA and FQGNSA. CDR3 amino acids: CASSLRQGGQPQHF. CDR3 DNA sequence: TGTGCCAGCAGCTTAAGGCAGGGAGGTCAGCCCCAGCATTTT.

This clonotype showed up many times. This chain links TRBV12-3 or TRBV12-4 with TRBJ1-5; a weak D match, TRBD1 (6 bases). This CDR3 comprises 16 residues. V lost 2 bases and J lost 5, with 16 bases in between. CDR3 sequence reads: CASSLQSGRGYQPQHF. The DNA for the CDR3 is TGTGCCAGCAGTTTACAGTCAGGGAGGGGGTATCAGCCCCAGCATTTT.

The V gene is TRBV20-1, the J gene TRBJ2-1; no definite D call. This CDR3 contains 14 residues. CDR1 is DFQATT, CDR2 SNEGSKA, per germline (reference sequence). Trimming stripped 4 bases from V and 0 bases from J, with 10 bases between. DNA for the CDR3: TGCAGTGCTAACAACAGTATCTCCTACAATGAGCAGTTCTTC. Translating gives CSANNSISYNEQFF.

The rearrangement links TRBV20-1 to TRBJ2-3, with TRBD2 matching over 9 bases. CDR1 is DFQATT and CDR2 is SNEGSKA in the germline V gene (reference sequence). The CDR3 totals 12 residues. CDR3 in DNA: TGCATGTTAGCGGGAGAAGCAGATACGCAGTATTTT. Amino acids: CMLAGEADTQYF.

This clonotype was counted a few times. This rearrangement joins TRBV27 to TRBJ1-1; D possibly corresponds to TRBD1 (6 bases). V lost 3 bases and J lost 6, with 11 bases in between. Germline V lookup: CDR1 MNHEY, CDR2 SMNVEV (reference sequence). The CDR3 is 13 residues long. CDR3 nucleotides: TGTGCCAGCAGTTTGGGGGCAGTTGCTGAAGCTTTCTTT. Translating gives CASSLGAVAEAFF.

J is TRBJ2-5 and V is TRBV7-3; 13 nucleotides agree with TRBD2. The CDR3 contains 20 residues. Germline V gives CDR1 SGHTA, CDR2 FQGTGA. V dropped 2 bases and J dropped 5; count of bases not matched to a gene: 17. The CDR3, as DNA: TGTGCCAGCAGCTTAGAGCCGCCAGGACTAGCGGGGGCAAAGGGGGAGACCCAGTACTTC. This encodes CASSLEPPGLAGAKGETQYF.

This clonotype turned up a few times. The rearrangement joins TRBV6-5 to TRBJ2-7; maybe TRBD1 (6 bases). The CDR3 has 15 amino acids. Germline CDR1 MNHEY, CDR2 SVGAGI. Trimming took off 11 bases at V and 6 bases at J, with 26 bases between the two ends. The CDR3, as DNA: TGTGCCGCCACTTACGGAGGCAGGGGAAGAGGCGAGCAGTACTTC. Protein: CAATYGGRGRGEQYF.

With respect to this clonotype: Since a much larger clone is just one base distant, this may be a read error. The chain joins TRBV2 to TRBJ2-3; D is undetermined. From germline, CDR1 is SNHLY and CDR2 FYNNEI. The CDR3 is 13 residues long. CDR3 sequence: CVSNYGSTDTQYF. The CDR3 DNA reads TGTGTCAGCAATTACGGCAGCACAGATACGCAGTATTTT.

In this sample, this clonotype turned up many times. This sequence joins TRBV3-1 and TRBJ1-1; D may be TRBD1 (5 bases). Trimming shortened V by 0 bases and J by 5 bases, and 22 bases separated the two germline ends. Per the germline V gene, CDR1 is LGHDT and CDR2 is YNNKEL (reference sequence). CDR3 size: 18 residues. The CDR3 DNA is TGTGCCAGCAGCCAAGATATGGATGTAGTCCAGGGTAGTACTGAAGCTTTCTTT. Protein: CASSQDMDVVQGSTEAFF.

This clonotype was found many times. The chain employs TRBV5-1 and TRBJ1-4, with 10 nucleotides matching TRBD1. Germline assignment: CDR1 SGHRS and CDR2 YFSETQ. Unmatched junction bases numbered 2, after V lost 3 bases and J lost 6 bases. The CDR3 has 14 amino acids. The CDR3 region is CASSWTGGYEKLFF. As DNA, the CDR3 is TGCGCCAGCAGCTGGACAGGGGGATATGAAAAACTGTTTTTT.

This rearrangement joins TRBV9 to TRBJ2-1; tentative D call: TRBD2 (7 bases). There are 16 residues in the CDR3. CDR1 is SGDLS, CDR2 YYNGEE, per germline. Between the trimmed V and J ends, which lost 3 bases and 8 bases, there was a span of 21 bases. In DNA, the CDR3 is TGTGCCAGCAGCGAGCCTAACGGGGGGCCGTACGATGAGCAGTTCTTC. Translating gives CASSEPNGGPYDEQFF.

The rearrangement joins TRBV20-1 to TRBJ2-7; tentatively, D is TRBD1 or TRBD2 (5 bases each). Germline V gene lookup returns CDR1 DFQATT and CDR2 SNEGSKA (reference sequence). Trimming cost V 5 bases and J 6 bases, with 11 bases left between them. This CDR3 has 11 residues. The CDR3 region has the DNA TGCAGTGCTTCAGGGAGTAGCGAGCAGTACTTC. Translating it yields CSASGSSEQYF.

Many counts were recorded for this clonotype. The chain is built from TRBV4-2 and TRBJ2-7, with TRBD2 as a possible D gene (6 bases). The germline V gene has CDR1 LGHNA and CDR2 YNFKEQ. V gave up 0 bases and J gave up 7 bases, with 13 bases separating them. The length of the CDR3 is 14 residues. The CDR3 sequence is CASSQDPIGREQYF. CDR3 sequence (DNA): TGTGCCAGCAGCCAAGATCCGATAGGGAGGGAGCAGTACTTC.

The chain is built from TRBV20-1 and TRBJ1-2; D is undetermined. Germline loops: CDR1 DFQATT, CDR2 SNEGSKA (reference sequence). This CDR3 region has 13 residues. V lost 0 bases, J lost 8 bases, and 13 bases lay in between. CDR3 loop: CSARDKAGVGYTF. CDR3 sequence (DNA): TGCAGTGCTAGAGATAAGGCGGGTGTCGGCTACACCTTC.

There are many counts of this clonotype. The chain is built from TRBV5-1 and TRBJ1-1; 9 nucleotides match TRBD1. Trimming at V came to 6 bases and at J to 1 base, leaving 13 bases not matched to a gene. Germline lookup yields CDR1 SGHRS and CDR2 YFSETQ. The CDR3 sequence is 17 residues long. CDR3 sequence (DNA): TGCGCCAGCAATCAATCTCCTACACAGGGGGCGAACACTGAAGCTTTCTTT. The encoded protein is CASNQSPTQGANTEAFF.

In its sample, this clonotype was seen a few times. This chain links TRBV9 with TRBJ2-1; a weak D match, TRBD2 (5 bases). This CDR3 region has 15 residues. Per germline, CDR1 SGDLS and CDR2 YYNGEE. V lost 1 base to trimming and J lost 2 bases, with 10 bases between them. The CDR3 here is CASSVLAEAYNEQFF. The CDR3 coding sequence is TGTGCCAGCAGCGTATTGGCGGAGGCCTACAATGAGCAGTTCTTC.

This clonotype was seen repeatedly, ten times or more. This sequence joins TRBV28 and TRBJ2-7; TRBD1 agrees at 9 bases. CDR3 length equals 15 residues. Trimming at V came to 2 bases and at J to 2 bases, leaving 4 bases not matched to a gene. Germline V gene lookup returns CDR1 MDHEN and CDR2 SYDVKM. CDR3 residues: CASSLGDRVTYEQYF. As DNA, the CDR3 is TGTGCCAGCAGTTTAGGGGACAGGGTAACCTACGAGCAGTACTTC.